These 22 T cell receptor beta chains share one sample of origin, sequenced in a study of T cells in Graves' hyperthyroidism and ophthalmopathy. The CDR3 regions of TCR beta were amplified from RNA transcripts. An initial round of RT-PCR targeting the TCR CDR3 relied on the HTBI primer set. MiXCR, applied by TCRdb to the multiplex PCR reads, yields one record per CDR3 protein. This sample has hundreds of thousands of distinct CDR3 sequences, with around 15% found just once. Sequenced: blood. These receptor sequences come from a woman in her fifties or sixties with Graves' ophthalmopathy.

This clonotype was observed at least ten times. The chain uses TRBV7-2 and TRBJ2-2; D possibly corresponds to TRBD1 (6 bases). Germline CDR1 SGHTA, CDR2 FQGNSA. V was cut by 5 bases and J by 0 bases, with 25 bases left in between. There are 20 residues in the CDR3. CDR3 loop: CASSNSRRTLTGANTGELFF. The CDR3 DNA reads as TGTGCCAGCAGCAACTCCCGCCGTACCCTGACAGGTGCGAACACCGGGGAGCTGTTTTTT.

This clonotype was observed many times. V and J are TRBV7-9 and TRBJ1-2; 9 nucleotides align to TRBD1. Germline V gene data show CDR1 as SEHNR and CDR2 as FQNEAQ (reference sequence). Trimming cost V 1 base and J 0 bases; bases outside gene matches: 3. The CDR3 contains 16 residues. The CDR3 loop reads CASSLDRGLTNYGYTF. CDR3 DNA sequence: TGTGCCAGCAGCTTAGACAGGGGGCTCACTAACTATGGCTACACCTTC.

In this sample, this clonotype turned up many times. The V call is TRBV3-1, the J call TRBJ1-5; D unclear. Between the trimmed V and J ends, which lost 3 bases and 3 bases, there was a span of 12 bases. The germline V gene encodes CDR1 LGHDT and CDR2 YNNKEL (reference sequence). The CDR3 sequence is 15 residues long. The chain's CDR3 is CASSQRNRLNQPQHF. The CDR3, as DNA: TGTGCCAGCAGCCAGCGAAACAGACTCAATCAGCCCCAGCATTTT.

Many counts were recorded for this clonotype. This chain joins TRBV7-3 and TRBJ1-2; D gene ambiguous. V was shortened by 2 bases and J by 7 bases, with 11 bases between the two germline ends. The CDR3 is 13 residues long. Per the germline V gene, CDR1 is SGHTA and CDR2 is FQGTGA. CDR3 sequence: CASSLDGSIGYTF. CDR3 sequence (DNA): TGTGCCAGCAGCTTAGACGGCAGCATTGGCTACACCTTC.

This clonotype showed up many times. The gene calls are TRBV7-9 and TRBJ2-3; 11 positions match TRBD2. The CDR3 has 14 residues. CDR1 is SEHNR and CDR2 is FQNEAQ in the germline V gene (reference sequence). V trimming: 7 bases; J trimming: 3 bases; junction bases outside the gene matches: 3. CDR3 sequence (DNA): TGTGCCAGCAACCCTAGCGGGAGGACAGATACGCAGTATTTT. Its protein product is CASNPSGRTDTQYF.

This clonotype appeared a few times. In DNA, the CDR3 is TGCAGTGCTAGAGTCCCGGGGGGGGGTCGGGAGACCCAGTACTTC. It encodes CSARVPGGGRETQYF. The rearrangement uses TRBV20-1 and TRBJ2-5, with 8 bases lining up with TRBD2. CDR3 length: 15 residues. With V trimmed by 1 base and J by 5 bases, 9 bases remained unmatched. The germline V gene encodes CDR1 DFQATT and CDR2 SNEGSKA (reference sequence).

The rearrangement links TRBV6-2 or TRBV6-3 to TRBJ2-1; D is unresolved. There are 14 residues in the CDR3. The germline CDR1 and CDR2 sequences are MNHEY and SVGEGT. Between the trimmed V and J ends, which lost 2 bases and 3 bases, there was a span of 8 bases. CDR3 amino acids: CASSYVQNYNEQFF. The CDR3 DNA follows: TGTGCCAGCAGTTACGTTCAGAACTACAATGAGCAGTTCTTC.

There are many counts of this clonotype. V gene TRBV19 combines with J gene TRBJ2-1; 7 bases align to TRBD1. Germline values: CDR1 LNHDA, CDR2 SQIVND (reference sequence). The J segment lost 4 bases and the V segment lost 5 bases, leaving 11 bases of the junction unmatched. CDR3 length equals 16 residues. The CDR3 region is CASSSRQGLGYNEQFF. CDR3 nucleotides: TGTGCCAGTAGTTCCCGACAGGGCCTAGGGTACAATGAGCAGTTCTTC. Variable domain in full (rest from reference TRBV19 and TRBJ2-1): DGGITQSPKYLFRKEGQNVTLSCEQNLNHDAMYWYRQDPGQGLRLIYYSQIVNDFQKGDIAEGYSVSREKKESFPLTVTSAQKNPTAFYLCASSSRQGLGYNEQFFGPGTRLTVL.

At least ten counts were recorded for this clonotype. The rearrangement links TRBV24-1 to TRBJ2-3, with 10 nucleotides matching TRBD2. This CDR3 has 17 residues. V trimming: 3 bases; J trimming: 1 base; junction bases outside the gene matches: 6. Germline V gene data show CDR1 as KGHDR and CDR2 as SFDVKD. CDR3 sequence reads: CATSDPGLAAGTDTQYF. CDR3 nucleotide sequence: TGTGCCACCAGTGATCCCGGACTAGCGGCCGGCACAGATACGCAGTATTTT.

This clonotype was detected a few times. The chain uses TRBV6-2 or TRBV6-3 and TRBJ2-1, with D perhaps matching TRBD2 (6 bases). The CDR3 runs 15 residues. V was clipped by 5 bases and J by 3 bases, with 14 bases between them. CDR1 and CDR2 (germline): MNHEY, SVGEGT. CDR3 nucleotide sequence: TGTGCCAGCAGTAACCGGAGGGCCGGCTACAATGAGCAGTTCTTC. It specifies CASSNRRAGYNEQFF.

At least ten counts were recorded for this clonotype. The gene calls are TRBV20-1 and TRBJ2-1; TRBD2 matches at 8 bases. The length of the CDR3 is 15 residues. CDR1 and CDR2 from the germline V gene are DFQATT and SNEGSKA (reference sequence). Unmatched junction bases numbered 7, after V lost 3 bases and J lost 3 bases. CDR3 in amino acids: CSASIDGGVYNEQFF. The CDR3 DNA reads TGCAGTGCTAGCATAGACGGGGGGGTCTACAATGAGCAGTTCTTC.

This clonotype has just a few counts. This chain links TRBV28 with TRBJ2-1; D is unclear. V was pared by 8 bases and J by 3 bases, with 8 bases between. The CDR3 sequence is 12 residues long. Germline values: CDR1 MDHEN, CDR2 SYDVKM. CDR3 DNA: TGTGCCAGCTTTAGCAGCTACAATGAGCAGTTCTTC. Translating it yields CASFSSYNEQFF.

This chain joins TRBV4-2 and TRBJ1-6; 10 nucleotides agree with TRBD1. The CDR3 runs to 17 residues. CDR1 and CDR2 (germline): LGHNA, YNFKEQ. With V trimmed by 7 bases and J by 8 bases, 14 bases remained unmatched. CDR3 sequence (DNA): TGTGCCAGCACCCGAAGACAGGGGGCATTTGGGGATTCACCCCTCCACTTT. It encodes CASTRRQGAFGDSPLHF.

This clonotype has a count of ten or more. This sequence joins TRBV28 and TRBJ2-3; the match to TRBD1 covers 9 bases. The germline CDR1 and CDR2 sequences are MDHEN and SYDVKM. The V gene end was trimmed by 4 bases and the J gene end by 8 bases; junction bases not matched to a gene: 13. This CDR3 comprises 16 residues. CDR3 sequence (DNA): TGTGCCAGCAGTTCTTACCGGGGACAGGGTAGAGGTACGCAGTATTTT. Translated: CASSSYRGQGRGTQYF.

The CDR3 here is CASSLGLAGLTYNEQFF. Here the CDR3 DNA reads TGCGCCAGCAGCCTTGGACTAGCGGGATTGACCTACAATGAGCAGTTCTTC. The chain is built from TRBV4-1 and TRBJ2-1; TRBD2 aligns across 12 bases. The CDR3 consists of 17 residues. Losses at the gene ends were 4 bases for V and 2 bases for J; bases not matched to a gene: 6. Germline V gene sequence: CDR1 MGHRA, CDR2 YSYEKL.

This clonotype was observed at least ten times. The chain combines TRBV20-1 with TRBJ2-7, with D uncertain. V dropped 3 bases and J dropped 1 base, with 10 bases sitting between them. Germline-derived CDR1 and CDR2 are DFQATT and SNEGSKA (reference sequence). There are 13 residues in the CDR3. The CDR3 loop reads CSASDSLSYEQYF. CDR3 bases: TGCAGTGCTAGTGATAGTTTGTCCTACGAGCAGTACTTC.

In this sample, this clonotype turned up a few times. The V and J genes are TRBV7-9 and TRBJ1-1; 9 bases align to TRBD1. The germline V gene has CDR1 SEHNR and CDR2 FQNEAQ (reference sequence). Germline trimming cut 5 bases from V and 6 bases from J; bases unmatched to any gene: 13. This CDR3 is 16 amino acids long. CDR3 DNA sequence: TGTGCCAGCAGCCGCACCTACCGGGACAGGGAATCTGAAGCTTTCTTT. Protein sequence: CASSRTYRDRESEAFF.

This clonotype was found a few times. The rearrangement links TRBV6-1 to TRBJ1-5, with D unresolved. This CDR3 contains 13 residues. V shed 7 bases and J shed 5 bases, with 12 bases lying between them. The germline CDR1 and CDR2 sequences are MNHNS and SASEGT. CDR3 residues: CASKGRAHQPQHF. CDR3 in DNA: TGTGCCAGCAAAGGACGGGCCCATCAGCCCCAGCATTTT.

The V and J genes are TRBV20-1 and TRBJ2-6, with D tentatively TRBD1 (6 bases). The germline V and J ends were trimmed by 2 bases and 0 bases, with 23 bases remaining between them. This CDR3 has 20 residues. From germline, CDR1 is DFQATT and CDR2 SNEGSKA (reference sequence). The CDR3: CSARPTGTPIRFSGANVLTF. The CDR3 DNA is TGCAGTGCTAGACCCACCGGGACACCAATAAGATTCTCTGGGGCCAACGTCCTGACTTTC.

This clonotype has at least ten counts. The chain combines TRBV7-3 with TRBJ2-3; D not certain. The CDR3 loop spans 13 amino acids. V was shortened by 3 bases and J by 6 bases, with 10 bases between the two germline ends. The V gene's germline CDR1 is SGHTA and CDR2 FQGTGA. The CDR3 coding sequence is TGTGCCAGCAGCTTTTCCAGGCCGGATACGCAGTATTTT. Translation gives CASSFSRPDTQYF.

The genes are TRBV4-3 and TRBJ2-7; D unclear. The germline V gene has CDR1 LGHNA and CDR2 YSLEER. V was clipped by 0 bases and J by 0 bases, with 9 bases between them. The CDR3 runs to 15 residues. CDR3 in amino acids: CASSQDRGVSYEQYF. The CDR3 nucleotides read TGCGCCAGCAGCCAAGATCGAGGCGTCTCCTACGAGCAGTACTTC.

This clonotype was recorded many times. CDR3 bases: TGCGCCAGCAGCTTGGCAGCGGGGGCAGTTTACGAGCAGTACTTC. Translating gives CASSLAAGAVYEQYF. The V and J genes are TRBV5-1 and TRBJ2-7, with 8 positions matching TRBD2. The CDR3 is made up of 15 amino acids. In germline, CDR1 is SGHRS, CDR2 YFSETQ. V shed 0 bases and J 4 bases; nucleotides not matched to a gene: 6.